This TCR beta chain was sequenced in a study of T cell repertoires in ileal Crohn's disease. Regarding the study as a whole: Endoscopy was done a median about 6.8 months after surgery.

Germline V CDR1 and CDR2: MGHRA, YSYEKL. Trimming stripped 4 bases from V and 3 bases from J, with 18 bases between. The CDR3 runs to 16 residues. Time point noted: neoterminal ileum biopsy at postoperative endoscopy, about 6 months after surgery. Using immunoSEQ multiplex PCR, the repertoire was profiled, and TCRdb retains in-frame clones only, with some absent. The sample gives over 10,000 clones, 67% of which show up once; about 8.7% is in the top ten. This clone was picked up a small number of times. Its antigen is not identified. The sequence came from an adult with Crohn's disease. Sequencing used ileal tissue. The chain uses TRBV4-1 and TRBJ1-1; TRBD1 is a possible D gene (5 bases). The CDR3 region has the DNA TGCGCCAGCAGCCCCCCCGTGTCGGGGGGGGACACTGAAGCTTTCTTT. Translation: CASSPPVSGGDTEAFF.